The TCR beta chain described here comes from a study of T cell responses to AZD1222 COVID-19 vaccine. As to this clone: The antigen is undetermined.

Study conclusions and caveats: Repertoires were obtained only post-peak T cell response. Among the donors, most were white British and more were female, and clonal diversity was possibly underestimated. Two AZD1222 administrations were followed by greater Spike-specific TCR breadth and depth.

Produced via immunoSEQ multiplex PCR; TCRdb's table is partial and in-frame only. The repertoire holds tens of thousands of clones, with 89% as singletons. The specimen was peripheral blood, collected on day 0 of AZD1222 vaccination. The TCR was taken from an adult in good health.

CDR3 in amino acids: CASRRQGLGEQFF. The CDR3 coding sequence is TGTGCCAGCAGGAGACAGGGGCTCGGTGAGCAGTTCTTC. This chain links TRBV28 with TRBJ2-1, with 8 positions matching TRBD1. The germline gives CDR1 MDHEN, CDR2 SYDVKM. The CDR3 runs to 13 residues. The ends lost 6 bases at V and 9 bases at J; junction bases unmatched: 7.